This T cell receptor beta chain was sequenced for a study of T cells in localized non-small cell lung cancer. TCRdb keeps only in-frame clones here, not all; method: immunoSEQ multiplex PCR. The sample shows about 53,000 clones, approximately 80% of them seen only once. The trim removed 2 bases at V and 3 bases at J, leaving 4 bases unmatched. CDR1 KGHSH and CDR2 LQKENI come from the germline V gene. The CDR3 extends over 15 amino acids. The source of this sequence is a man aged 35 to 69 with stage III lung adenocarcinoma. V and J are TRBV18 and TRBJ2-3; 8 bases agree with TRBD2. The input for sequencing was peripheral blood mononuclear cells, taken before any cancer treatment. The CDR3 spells CASSPSGRRTDTQYF. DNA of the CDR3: TGTGCCAGCTCACCAAGCGGGAGAAGGACAGATACGCAGTATTTT.